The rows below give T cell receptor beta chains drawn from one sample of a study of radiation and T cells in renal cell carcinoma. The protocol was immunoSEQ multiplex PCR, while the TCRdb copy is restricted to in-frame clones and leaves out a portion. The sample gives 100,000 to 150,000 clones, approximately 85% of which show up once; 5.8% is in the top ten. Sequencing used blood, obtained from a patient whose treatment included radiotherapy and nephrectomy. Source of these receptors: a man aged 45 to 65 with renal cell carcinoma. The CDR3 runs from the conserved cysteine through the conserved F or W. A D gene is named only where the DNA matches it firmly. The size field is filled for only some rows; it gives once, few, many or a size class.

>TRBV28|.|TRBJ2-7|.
TGTGCCATAATGAGCCGGGCCGTCTACGAGCAGTACTTC
CAIMSRAVYEQYF
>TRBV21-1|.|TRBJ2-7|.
TGTGCCAGCAGCAAAGTGACACAGATTTTCTACGAGCAGTACTTC
CASSKVTQIFYEQYF
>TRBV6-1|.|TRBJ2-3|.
TGTGCCAGCAGTCCTATTAGGGATTTTAATACGCAGTATTTT
CASSPIRDFNTQYF
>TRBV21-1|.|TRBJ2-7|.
TGTGCCAGACAGGGTGACGAGCAGTACTTC
CARQGDEQYF
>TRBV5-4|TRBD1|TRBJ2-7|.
TGTGCCAGCAGCTTGTGGCAGGGGGCGGGCGAGCAGTACTTC
CASSLWQGAGEQYF
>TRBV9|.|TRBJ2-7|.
TGTGCCAGCAGCGTAGGAGCGTCGGAAAGGGAAATTGCCGAGCAGTACTTC
CASSVGASEREIAEQYF
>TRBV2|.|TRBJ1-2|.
TGTGCCAGCAGTGGGACAGTGCCCTATGGCTACACCTTC
CASSGTVPYGYTF
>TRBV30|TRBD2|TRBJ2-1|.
TGTGCCTGGAGTCGTTTTCCAGCGGGGGACTACAATGAGCAGTTCTTC
CAWSRFPAGDYNEQFF
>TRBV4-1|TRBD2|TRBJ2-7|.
TGCGCCAGCAGCCATCCCGGGACTAGCTCTTACGAGCAGTACTTC
CASSHPGTSSYEQYF
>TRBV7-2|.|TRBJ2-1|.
TGTGCCAGCAGCCTAGGCCTTTGGTGGGATGAGCAGTTCTTC
CASSLGLWWDEQFF
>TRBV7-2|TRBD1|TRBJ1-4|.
TGTGCCAGCAGCCCACAGGGGGGAGGTGAAAAACTGTTTTTT
CASSPQGGGEKLFF
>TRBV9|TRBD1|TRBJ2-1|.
TGTGCCAGCAGCGTAGCGGGACAGGGAGGTGAGCAGTTCTTC
CASSVAGQGGEQFF
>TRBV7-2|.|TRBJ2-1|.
TGTGCCAGCAGCCTGACATACAATGAGCAGTTCTTC
CASSLTYNEQFF
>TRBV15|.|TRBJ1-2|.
TGTGCCACCAGCAGAGAAGGGTACTTGTGGGGCTACACCTTC
CATSREGYLWGYTF
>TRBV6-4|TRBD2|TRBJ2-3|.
TGTGCCAGCAGTGAAGGACTAGCGGGGACAAATACGCAGTATTTT
CASSEGLAGTNTQYF
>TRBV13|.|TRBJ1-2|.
TGTGCCAGCAGCCTAGCCGAGCAGCTAAACTATGGCTACACCTTC
CASSLAEQLNYGYTF
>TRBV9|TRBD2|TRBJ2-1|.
TGTGCCAGCAGCGTAGGTGGACTAGCGGGGGCGGATGAGCAGTTCTTC
CASSVGGLAGADEQFF
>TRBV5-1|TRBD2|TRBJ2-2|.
TGCGCCAGCTCGCCTCGGGCTAGCGGGGGGACATCGAACACCGGGGAGCTGTTTTTT
CASSPRASGGTSNTGELFF
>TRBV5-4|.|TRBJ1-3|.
TGTGCCAGCAGCTTAGGGGCAGGGACCTCTGGAAACACCATATATTTT
CASSLGAGTSGNTIYF
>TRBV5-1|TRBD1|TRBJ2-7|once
TGCGCCAGCAGCTGGGACAGGGGGCGAGAGCAGTACTTC
CASSWDRGREQYF
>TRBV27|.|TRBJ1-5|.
TGTGCCAGCAGTTTGGGTGGGTATAGCAATCAGCCCCAGCATTTT
CASSLGGYSNQPQHF
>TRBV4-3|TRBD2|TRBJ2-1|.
TGCGCCAGCAGCCGTAGCGGGGGTAACTATGAGCAGTTCTTC
CASSRSGGNYEQFF
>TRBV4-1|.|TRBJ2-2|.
TGCGCCAGCAGCCAAGGGGTATCCTTACCCTACACCGGGGAGCTGTTTTTT
CASSQGVSLPYTGELFF
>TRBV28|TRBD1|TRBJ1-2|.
TGTGCCAGCAGTCCCACACAGGGGGTAGGGTATGGCTACACCTTC
CASSPTQGVGYGYTF
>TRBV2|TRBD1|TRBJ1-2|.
TGTGCCAGCAGCGATGGGGGGACAGGGGGCTTCAGTCCCTTC
CASSDGGTGGFSPF
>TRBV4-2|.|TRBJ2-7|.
TGTGCCAGCAGCCAAGACGGTTACGAGCAGTACTTC
CASSQDGYEQYF
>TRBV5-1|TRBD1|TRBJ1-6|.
TGCGCCAGCAGCTTTCAGGGGGCTGTAGCCTCGACACCCCTCCACTTT
CASSFQGAVASTPLHF
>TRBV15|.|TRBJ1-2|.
TGTGCCACCAGCCCACCCCGGGGGCGGGAGCAATATGGCTACACCTTC
CATSPPRGREQYGYTF
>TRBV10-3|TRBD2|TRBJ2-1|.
TGTGCCATCAGTGTTATGGCGGGGGGGCCCGGGAATGAGCAGTTCTTC
CAISVMAGGPGNEQFF
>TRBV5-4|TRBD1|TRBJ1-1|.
TGTGCCAGCAGCCTGACAGGGGTAGACACTGAAGCTTTCTTT
CASSLTGVDTEAFF
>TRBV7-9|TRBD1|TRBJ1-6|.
TGTGCCAGCAGCTCCGGACAGGCGGGGAGGCCCCTCCACTTT
CASSSGQAGRPLHF
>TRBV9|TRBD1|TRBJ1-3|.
TGTGCCAGCAGCTCCGGGACAGGGGGCTCTGGAAACACCATATATTTT
CASSSGTGGSGNTIYF
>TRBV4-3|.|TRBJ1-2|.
TGCGCCAGCAGCCAAGATATGGGAGCCCCCTATGGCTACACCTTC
CASSQDMGAPYGYTF
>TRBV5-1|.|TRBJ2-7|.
TGCGCCAGCAGCTTGGTTCCAGGGTCCTACGAGCAGTACTTC
CASSLVPGSYEQYF
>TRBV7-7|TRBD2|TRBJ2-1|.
TGTGCTAGCAGCCCCGGACTAGCGGACTCCTACAATGAGCAGTTCTTC
CASSPGLADSYNEQFF
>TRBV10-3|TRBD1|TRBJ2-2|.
TGTGCCATCAGTGGGCTTGGCCCCAGGGGGCGCATCTCCGGGGAGCTGTTTTTT
CAISGLGPRGRISGELFF
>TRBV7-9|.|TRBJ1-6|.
TGTGCCAGCAGCTTGAGAGGGACAAACAATAATTCACCCCTCCACTTT
CASSLRGTNNNSPLHF
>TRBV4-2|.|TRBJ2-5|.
TGTGCCAGCAGCCAAGATATCACCAGACAAGAGACCCAGTACTTC
CASSQDITRQETQYF